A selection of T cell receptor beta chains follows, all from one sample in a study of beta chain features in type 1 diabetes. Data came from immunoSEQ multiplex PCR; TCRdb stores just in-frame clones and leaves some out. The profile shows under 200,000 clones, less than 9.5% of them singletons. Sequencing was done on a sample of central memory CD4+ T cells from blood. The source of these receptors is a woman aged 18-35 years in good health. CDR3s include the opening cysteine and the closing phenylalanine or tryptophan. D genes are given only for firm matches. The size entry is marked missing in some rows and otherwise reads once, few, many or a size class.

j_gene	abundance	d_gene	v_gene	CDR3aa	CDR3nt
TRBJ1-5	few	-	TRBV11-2	CASSFQEGPQHF	TGTGCCAGCAGCTTCCAGGAAGGGCCCCAGCATTTT
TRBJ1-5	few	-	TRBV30	CAWSAGDGNQPQHF	TGTGCCTGGAGTGCGGGAGATGGCAATCAGCCCCAGCATTTT
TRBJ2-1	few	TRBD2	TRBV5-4	CASSFTSGHNEQFF	TGTGCCAGCAGCTTCACTAGCGGGCACAATGAGCAGTTCTTC
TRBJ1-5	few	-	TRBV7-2	CASSYRDQPQHF	TGTGCCAGCAGCTACCGAGATCAGCCCCAGCATTTT
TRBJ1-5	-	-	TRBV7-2	CASSSRPGDSNQPQHF	TGTGCCAGCAGCTCCCGGCCCGGAGATAGCAATCAGCCCCAGCATTTT
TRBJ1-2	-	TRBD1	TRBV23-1	CASSQSAPGTGKGYTF	TGCGCCAGCAGTCAATCAGCCCCCGGGACAGGGAAAGGCTACACCTTC
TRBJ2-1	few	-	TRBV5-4	CASSSGVEDNEQFF	TGTGCCAGCAGCTCAGGGGTGGAGGACAATGAGCAGTTCTTC
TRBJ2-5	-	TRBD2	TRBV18	CASSSGRGIETQYF	TGTGCCAGCTCAAGCGGGAGAGGTATCGAGACCCAGTACTTC
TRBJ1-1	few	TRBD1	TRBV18	CASSPVQGGDTEAFF	TGTGCCAGCTCACCGGTACAGGGGGGCGACACTGAAGCTTTCTTT
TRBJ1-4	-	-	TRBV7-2	CASSLRTGNEKLFF	TGTGCCAGCAGCTTAAGGACGGGGAATGAAAAACTGTTTTTT
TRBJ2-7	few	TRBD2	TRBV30	CAWSEDSGSYEQYF	TGTGCCTGGAGTGAGGATAGCGGGTCCTACGAGCAGTACTTC
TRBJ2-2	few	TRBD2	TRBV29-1	CSVGRDSNTGELFF	TGCAGCGTCGGGAGGGATTCGAACACCGGGGAGCTGTTTTTT
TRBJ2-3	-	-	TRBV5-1	CASSLGQTRDTQYF	TGCGCCAGCAGTCTGGGCCAAACCAGGGATACGCAGTATTTT
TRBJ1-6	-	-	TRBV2	CASTLDSRSSPLHF	TGTGCCAGCACCCTGGACTCACGGAGCTCACCCCTCCACTTT
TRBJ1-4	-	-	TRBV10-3	CAIGDSGPNEKLFF	TGTGCCATCGGGGACTCAGGCCCTAATGAAAAACTGTTTTTT
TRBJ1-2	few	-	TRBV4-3	CASSQGFRREGYTF	TGCGCCAGCAGCCAGGGCTTCCGGCGGGAGGGCTACACCTTC